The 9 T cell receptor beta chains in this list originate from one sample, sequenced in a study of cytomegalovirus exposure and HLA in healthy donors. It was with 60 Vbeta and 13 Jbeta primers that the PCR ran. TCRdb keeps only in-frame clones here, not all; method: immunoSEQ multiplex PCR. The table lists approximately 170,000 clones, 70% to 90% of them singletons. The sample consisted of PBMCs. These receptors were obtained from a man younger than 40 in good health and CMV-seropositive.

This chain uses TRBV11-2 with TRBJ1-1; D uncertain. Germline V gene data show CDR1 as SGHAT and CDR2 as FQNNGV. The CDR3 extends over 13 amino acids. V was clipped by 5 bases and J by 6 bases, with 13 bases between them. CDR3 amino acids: CASSPIATAEAFF. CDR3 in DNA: TGTGCCAGCAGCCCCATTGCCACAGCTGAAGCTTTCTTT. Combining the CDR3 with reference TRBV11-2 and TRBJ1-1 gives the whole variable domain EAGVAQSPRYKIIEKRQSVAFWCNPISGHATLYWYQQILGQGPKLLIQFQNNGVVDDSQLPKDRFSAERLKGVDSTLKIQPAKLEDSAVYLCASSPIATAEAFFGQGTRLTVV.

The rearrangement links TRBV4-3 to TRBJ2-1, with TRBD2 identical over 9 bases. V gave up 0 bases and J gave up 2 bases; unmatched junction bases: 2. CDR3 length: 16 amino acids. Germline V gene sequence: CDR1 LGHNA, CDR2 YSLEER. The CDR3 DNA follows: TGCGCCAGCAGCCAAGATGTAGCGGGGGCCTACAATGAGCAGTTCTTC. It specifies CASSQDVAGAYNEQFF.

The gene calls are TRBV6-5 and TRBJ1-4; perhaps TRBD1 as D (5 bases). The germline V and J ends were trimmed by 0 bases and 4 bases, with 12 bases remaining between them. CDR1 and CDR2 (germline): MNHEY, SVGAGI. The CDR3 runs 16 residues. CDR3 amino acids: CASSYSRGTYNEKLFF. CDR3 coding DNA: TGTGCCAGCAGTTACTCGCGGGGGACGTATAATGAAAAACTGTTTTTT.

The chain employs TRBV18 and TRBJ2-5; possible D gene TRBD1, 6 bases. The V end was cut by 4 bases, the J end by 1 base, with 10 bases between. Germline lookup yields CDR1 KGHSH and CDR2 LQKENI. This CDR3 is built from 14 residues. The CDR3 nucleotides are TGTGCCAGCTCACAGACGACAGGCCAAGAGACCCAGTACTTC. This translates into CASSQTTGQETQYF.

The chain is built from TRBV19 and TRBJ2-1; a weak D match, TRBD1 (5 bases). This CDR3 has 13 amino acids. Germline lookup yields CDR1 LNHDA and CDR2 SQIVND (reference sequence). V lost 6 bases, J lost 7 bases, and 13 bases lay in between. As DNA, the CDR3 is TGTGCCAGTAGGACCCTAAAGGGGAATGAGCAGTTCTTC. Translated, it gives CASRTLKGNEQFF.

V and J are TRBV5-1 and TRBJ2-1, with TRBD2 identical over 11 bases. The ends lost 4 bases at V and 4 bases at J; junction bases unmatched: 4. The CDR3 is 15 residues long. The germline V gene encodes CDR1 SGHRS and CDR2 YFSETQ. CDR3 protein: CASSPGLADYNEQFF. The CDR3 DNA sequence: TGCGCCAGCAGCCCGGGACTAGCGGATTACAATGAGCAGTTCTTC. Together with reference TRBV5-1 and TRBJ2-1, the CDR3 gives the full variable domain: KAGVTQTPRYLIKTRGQQVTLSCSPISGHRSVSWYQQTPGQGLQFLFEYFSETQRNKGNFPGRFSGRQFSNSRSEMNVSTLELGDSALYLCASSPGLADYNEQFFGPGTRLTVL.

CDR3 residues: CASSLTAGGYEQYF. The CDR3 nucleotides read TGTGCCAGCAGTTTAACAGCTGGAGGCTACGAGCAGTACTTC. V and J are TRBV27 and TRBJ2-7; TRBD2 is a possible D gene (5 bases). Germline V gene sequence: CDR1 MNHEY, CDR2 SMNVEV (reference sequence). V dropped 2 bases and J dropped 3 bases, with 11 bases sitting between them. This CDR3 spans 14 amino acids.

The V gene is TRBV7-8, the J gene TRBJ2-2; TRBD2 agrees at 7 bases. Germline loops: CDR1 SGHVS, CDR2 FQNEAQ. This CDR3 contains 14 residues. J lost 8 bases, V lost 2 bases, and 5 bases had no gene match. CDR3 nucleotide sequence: TGTGCCAGCAGCTTAAGGGACTACCTGGGGGAGCTGTTTTTT. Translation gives CASSLRDYLGELFF.

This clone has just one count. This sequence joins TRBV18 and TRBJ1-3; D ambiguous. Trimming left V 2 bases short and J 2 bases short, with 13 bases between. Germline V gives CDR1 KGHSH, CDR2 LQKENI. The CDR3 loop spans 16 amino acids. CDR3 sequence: CASSPFREQAGNTIYF. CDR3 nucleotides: TGTGCCAGCTCACCATTTCGTGAGCAGGCTGGAAACACCATATATTTT.